This T cell receptor beta chain appears in the sequencing data of a study of blood T cell repertoires in COVID-19. The wider study: Some COVID-19 samples were acute and others convalescent; all came from the United States, Italy and Spain.

In the authors' workflow: Amplified reference gene primers provided the basis for estimating nucleated cell counts. Sequencing used immunoSEQ multiplex PCR; TCRdb keeps in-frame clones, though not all of them. Clone size and V and J calls were adopted from that table, with D and trimming inferred from the DNA. Of more than 140,000 clones listed, around 84% were seen once; the top ten hold about 8%. Per germline, CDR1 ENHRY and CDR2 SYGVKD. V was clipped by 6 bases and J by 2 bases; unmatched bases: 4. The CDR3 has 14 amino acids. This chain connects TRBV10-3 to TRBJ1-3, with 7 positions matching TRBD1. The TCR sequence derives from a woman aged 55-69 years with acute or convalescent COVID-19. Input material: peripheral blood. The CDR3 region has the DNA TGTGCCATCAGAGGGGGCGAGGCTGGAAACACCATATATTTT. Encoded protein: CAIRGGEAGNTIYF.